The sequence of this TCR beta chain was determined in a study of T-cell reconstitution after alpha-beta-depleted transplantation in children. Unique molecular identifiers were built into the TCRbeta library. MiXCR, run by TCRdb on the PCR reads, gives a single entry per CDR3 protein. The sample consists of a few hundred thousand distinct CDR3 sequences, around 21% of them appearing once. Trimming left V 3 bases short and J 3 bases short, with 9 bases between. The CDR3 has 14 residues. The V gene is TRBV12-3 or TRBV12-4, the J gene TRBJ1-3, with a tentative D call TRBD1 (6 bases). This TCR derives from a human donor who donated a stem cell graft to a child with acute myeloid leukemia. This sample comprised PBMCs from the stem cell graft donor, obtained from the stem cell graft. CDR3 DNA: TGTGCCAGCAGTTTCGGACAGTTTGGAAACACCATATATTTT. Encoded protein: CASSFGQFGNTIYF.